These 4 T cell receptor beta chains originate from one sample sequenced in a study of cytomegalovirus exposure and HLA in healthy donors. The PCR was carried out with 60 Vbeta primers and 13 Jbeta primers. Measured with immunoSEQ multiplex PCR; TCRdb has only the in-frame clones, and not every one. The sample includes over 150,000 clones, under 85% of them seen just once. Sequencing was performed on PBMCs. The origin of the receptors is a man between 18 and 35 years old in good health and CMV-seronegative.

This clone appeared many times. The V and J genes are TRBV6-5 and TRBJ2-7, with 8 bases identical to TRBD2. V shed 7 bases, J shed 2 bases, and the junction held 1 base outside the gene matches. Germline CDR1 is MNHEY and CDR2 is SVGAGI. The CDR3 contains 12 residues. The CDR3 sequence: CASTGGAYEQYF. The DNA of the CDR3 is TGTGCCAGCACCGGGGGGGCCTACGAGCAGTACTTC.

A remark on this clone: A junction boundary mismatches the germline segment, possibly from a read error. The genes are TRBV4-2 and TRBJ1-5; D is undetermined. Germline lookup yields CDR1 LGHNA and CDR2 YNFKEQ. The CDR3 spans 16 residues. The CDR3, as DNA: TGTGCCAGCAGCCAAGATTGGAGCCATAGCAATCAGCCCCAGCCTTTT. Amino acid sequence: CASSQDWSHSNQPQPF.

The chain joins TRBV4-3 to TRBJ2-1; TRBD2 matches at 14 bases. Trimming cost V 0 bases and J 3 bases; bases outside gene matches: 4. Per germline, CDR1 LGHNA and CDR2 YSLEER. This CDR3 has 18 amino acids. The CDR3 DNA reads as TGCGCCAGCAGCCAAGACGGGACTAGCGGGGGTCGCTACAATGAGCAGTTCTTC. Protein sequence: CASSQDGTSGGRYNEQFF.

The chain has TRBV28 and TRBJ2-7; 11 nucleotides match TRBD1. The CDR3 length is 15 residues. The germline V gene has CDR1 MDHEN and CDR2 SYDVKM. Losses at the gene ends were 5 bases for V and 3 bases for J; bases not matched to a gene: 6. The CDR3 sequence: CASSPGQGAIYEQYV. The CDR3, as DNA: TGTGCCAGCAGTCCTGGACAGGGGGCTATCTACGAGCAGTACGTC.